This entry is about one TCR beta chain. As yet, its antigen is unknown. Assay: immunoSEQ multiplex PCR; the TCRdb copy retains only in-frame clones and omits some. The data contain 57,000 or so clones, around 91% of them singletons. The sample originates from a study of graft-versus-host responses after intestinal transplantation. Whole-study results and caveats: Early after transplant, HvG clones declined as circulating GvH clones peaked.

Trimming took 3 bases from V and 6 from J, leaving 11 bases between them. This CDR3 region has 13 residues. The germline CDR1 and CDR2 sequences are LNHDA and SQIVND (reference sequence). The sample in question was PBMCs, obtained about 120 days after intestinal transplantation. V gene TRBV19 combines with J gene TRBJ1-1; the D is unclear. The TCR originated in a human patient who received an intestinal transplant, so some T cells may come from the graft donor. The CDR3 bases are TGTGCCAGTAGTATTGGGAAGTGGTCTGAAGCTTTCTTT. Its translation: CASSIGKWSEAFF.